The 30 T cell receptor beta chains listed next were all sequenced from one sample in a study of CD8 T cells in ankylosing spondylitis. Findings and caveats of the study: Blood of patients with ankylosing spondylitis appeared to be characterized by a TCR beta motif of several highly homologous variants.

One entry per CDR3 protein, called by TCRdb with MiXCR from the 5' RACE reads. This table holds over 450,000 distinct CDR3 sequences, about 12% found once. What these receptors recognize is not known. Sequencing was performed on blood, either unsorted or a sorted T cell fraction (not recorded which). The receptors here all came from a male donor with ankylosing spondylitis.

The CDR3 region is CSVAAQEAFF. DNA for the CDR3: TGCAGCGTTGCAGCACAGGAAGCTTTCTTT. The chain combines TRBV29-1 with TRBJ1-1; D is unresolved. CDR3 size: 10 residues. Germline-derived CDR1 and CDR2 are SQVTM and ANQGSEA. The V end was cut by 4 bases, the J end by 8 bases, with 8 bases between.

This clonotype was picked up a small number of times. The chain has TRBV12-3 or TRBV12-4 and TRBJ2-3; D remains unclear. There are 16 residues in the CDR3. Trimming stripped 2 bases from V and 0 bases from J, with 12 bases between. CDR3 loop: CASSLSAAASTDTQYF. The CDR3 coding sequence is TGTGCCAGCAGTTTAAGTGCGGCTGCTAGCACAGATACGCAGTATTTT.

This clonotype was counted between two and nine times. The chain uses TRBV20-1 and TRBJ2-1; D is perhaps TRBD1 (6 bases). The CDR3 totals 15 residues. Germline V lookup: CDR1 DFQATT, CDR2 SNEGSKA (reference sequence). Trimming shortened V by 5 bases and J by 3 bases, and 17 bases separated the two germline ends. Written as DNA, the CDR3 is TGCAGTGCTCAAAGAAGGGGGTCGAACTACAATGAGCAGTTCTTC. Translation: CSAQRRGSNYNEQFF.

This clonotype showed up many times. The gene calls are TRBV5-6 and TRBJ2-3; the match to TRBD2 covers 8 bases. Germline trimming cut 4 bases from V and 7 bases from J; bases unmatched to any gene: 11. Germline assignment: CDR1 SGHDT and CDR2 YYEEEE. There are 15 residues in the CDR3. The CDR3 coding sequence is TGTGCCAGCAGCCGACTAGCGCGAGTTGAGAATACGCAGTATTTT. This translates into CASSRLARVENTQYF.

The V gene is TRBV12-3 or TRBV12-4, the J gene TRBJ2-1; 7 bases align to TRBD2. The CDR3 consists of 15 residues. Unmatched junction bases numbered 2, after V lost 2 bases and J lost 1 base. The CDR3 region is CASSLTGRSYNEQFF. DNA for the CDR3: TGTGCCAGCAGTTTAACCGGGAGGTCCTACAATGAGCAGTTCTTC.

The V call is TRBV7-9, the J call TRBJ1-1, with D possibly matching TRBD1 (6 bases). Germline V CDR1 and CDR2: SEHNR, FQNEAQ (reference sequence). Trimming took 2 bases from V and 5 from J, leaving 12 bases between them. The CDR3 has 14 residues. CDR3 sequence reads: CASSLHAGATEAFF. For the CDR3, the DNA is TGTGCCAGCAGCTTACACGCGGGGGCTACTGAAGCTTTCTTT.

This clonotype has a handful of counts. The chain joins TRBV2 to TRBJ2-3; 9 bases fit TRBD1. The V gene end was trimmed by 8 bases and the J gene end by 2 bases; junction bases not matched to a gene: 8. The CDR3 has 15 amino acids. CDR1 is SNHLY, CDR2 FYNNEI, per germline. The CDR3 region is CASVRDREITDTQYF. CDR3 nucleotide sequence: TGTGCCAGCGTCCGGGACAGGGAAATCACAGATACGCAGTATTTT.

This clonotype has a handful of counts. This chain uses TRBV27 with TRBJ2-3; D call uncertain. This CDR3 is built from 15 residues. Looked up from germline, CDR1 is MNHEY and CDR2 is SMNVEV (reference sequence). The V end lost 5 bases, the J end lost 0 bases, and 12 bases lay between the germline ends. The CDR3 sequence is CASSPWTDSTDTQYF. DNA for the CDR3: TGTGCCAGCAGTCCTTGGACGGATAGCACAGATACGCAGTATTTT.

Here the CDR3 reads CASSFPGGDYGYTF. The CDR3 nucleotides read TGTGCCAGCAGCTTCCCGGGCGGGGACTATGGCTACACCTTC. This chain uses TRBV5-5 with TRBJ1-2; D remains unclear. Trimming removed 2 bases from V and 3 bases from J, with 11 bases in between. Per the germline V gene, CDR1 is SGHKS and CDR2 is YYEKEE (reference sequence). This CDR3 is 14 amino acids long.

The CDR3 DNA is TGCGCCAGCGGAGCAGAGGCCACCGCCTATGGCTACACCTTC. Protein: CASGAEATAYGYTF. The V and J genes are TRBV5-1 and TRBJ1-2; no clear D gene. The germline gives CDR1 SGHRS, CDR2 YFSETQ. With 7 bases removed from V and 4 bases from J, the gap between germline ends came to 17 bases. The CDR3 totals 14 residues.

The chain joins TRBV15 to TRBJ1-5, with D maybe TRBD1 (5 bases). This CDR3 spans 15 amino acids. Germline loops: CDR1 LNHNV, CDR2 YYDKDF (reference sequence). V dropped 6 bases and J dropped 0 bases, with 12 bases sitting between them. The DNA for the CDR3 is TGTGCCACCAGATTTGGACATAATAGCAATCAGCCCCAGCATTTT. Translating gives CATRFGHNSNQPQHF.

This clonotype came up many times. The DNA of the CDR3 is TGTGCCAGCAGTGTATCAGGGGCCAGCAATCAGCCCCAGCATTTT. Protein sequence: CASSVSGASNQPQHF. The chain is built from TRBV12-3 or TRBV12-4 and TRBJ1-5; the D gene is possibly TRBD1 (6 bases). The ends were cut back, 5 bases at V and 1 base at J, with 12 bases in the middle. The CDR3 covers 15 residues.

V usage is TRBV3-1 and J usage is TRBJ1-2, with D uncertain. The CDR3 is 15 residues long. The germline gives CDR1 LGHDT, CDR2 YNNKEL (reference sequence). Trimming pared 2 bases from V and 8 bases from J, leaving 18 bases between. DNA for the CDR3: TGTGCCAGCAGCCAATCTACGGTACCCCTCTGGGGCTACACCTTC. This encodes CASSQSTVPLWGYTF.

This clonotype was detected only a few times. The chain links TRBV11-3 to TRBJ2-2; tentatively, D is TRBD2 (5 bases). The germline V and J ends were trimmed by 6 bases and 13 bases, with 24 bases remaining between them. The CDR3 totals 15 residues. Per germline, CDR1 SGHNT and CDR2 YENEEA. DNA of the CDR3: TGTGCCAGCAGACCCCCCGGACTCCCCCAGGTGGGGCTGTTTTTT. Translation gives CASRPPGLPQVGLFF.

This sequence joins TRBV11-2 and TRBJ2-2, with D perhaps being TRBD1 or TRBD2 (5 bases each). The CDR3 is 14 residues long. CDR1 and CDR2 (germline): SGHAT, FQNNGV. V was trimmed by 5 bases and J by 5 bases, leaving 12 bases between them. The DNA for the CDR3 is TGTGCCAGCAGCCGGGACCCCGAGACCGGGGAGCTGTTTTTT. Translated: CASSRDPETGELFF. Supplemented by reference TRBV11-2 and TRBJ2-2, the full variable domain reads EAGVAQSPRYKIIEKRQSVAFWCNPISGHATLYWYQQILGQGPKLLIQFQNNGVVDDSQLPKDRFSAERLKGVDSTLKIQPAKLEDSAVYLCASSRDPETGELFFGEGSRLTVL.

This clonotype turned up a few times. The gene calls are TRBV5-1 and TRBJ2-1; 11 bases match TRBD2. The V and J ends lost 6 bases and 5 bases, in that order; junction bases with no gene match: 7. Per germline, CDR1 SGHRS and CDR2 YFSETQ. The CDR3 sequence is 15 residues long. CDR3 amino acids: CASMELAGVDNEQFF. As DNA, the CDR3 is TGCGCCAGCATGGAACTAGCGGGAGTCGACAATGAGCAGTTCTTC. Variable domain in full (rest from reference TRBV5-1 and TRBJ2-1): KAGVTQTPRYLIKTRGQQVTLSCSPISGHRSVSWYQQTPGQGLQFLFEYFSETQRNKGNFPGRFSGRQFSNSRSEMNVSTLELGDSALYLCASMELAGVDNEQFFGPGTRLTVL.

The chain carries TRBV5-6 and TRBJ1-4; tentative D call: TRBD1 (5 bases). There are 15 residues in the CDR3. Germline V CDR1 and CDR2: SGHDT, YYEEEE. V was cut by 4 bases and J by 0 bases, with 10 bases left in between. In nucleotides, the CDR3 is TGTGCCAGCAGCCTCAGGGTGGCAACTAATGAAAAACTGTTTTTT. Its translation is CASSLRVATNEKLFF.

The chain has TRBV15 and TRBJ2-3, with a possible D match to TRBD2 (5 bases). The germline V gene has CDR1 LNHNV and CDR2 YYDKDF (reference sequence). The CDR3 loop spans 13 amino acids. The ends were cut back, 1 base at V and 3 bases at J, with 5 bases in the middle. This CDR3 is CATSRGRTDTQYF. CDR3 DNA sequence: TGTGCCACCAGCAGAGGGAGGACAGATACGCAGTATTTT.

This clonotype turned up a few times. The rearrangement uses TRBV2 and TRBJ2-3; D remains ambiguous. Trimming stripped 6 bases from V and 1 base from J, with 14 bases between. Germline V gives CDR1 SNHLY, CDR2 FYNNEI. The CDR3 sequence is 15 residues long. CDR3 nucleotides: TGTGCCAGCAGAGAGCTACATTTGGGCACAGATACGCAGTATTTT. It translates to CASRELHLGTDTQYF.

The chain couples TRBV5-1 to TRBJ1-5; no clear D gene. The germline CDR1 and CDR2 sequences are SGHRS and YFSETQ. V was shortened by 4 bases and J by 0 bases, with 14 bases between the two germline ends. The CDR3 extends over 16 amino acids. CDR3 region: CASSEGGGDSNQPQHF. As DNA, the CDR3 is TGCGCCAGCAGCGAAGGAGGAGGAGATAGCAATCAGCCCCAGCATTTT.

In its sample, this clonotype was seen a few times. The chain employs TRBV2 and TRBJ1-1; D is unresolved. Per germline, CDR1 SNHLY and CDR2 FYNNEI. The CDR3 length is 14 residues. V was shortened by 6 bases and J by 3 bases, with 14 bases between the two germline ends. CDR3 protein: CASSRTPRDTEAFF. In nucleotides, the CDR3 is TGTGCCAGCAGCCGGACCCCTCGGGACACTGAAGCTTTCTTT.

The chain couples TRBV19 to TRBJ2-1; D is uncertain. Germline lookup yields CDR1 LNHDA and CDR2 SQIVND (reference sequence). The CDR3 is 13 amino acids. The ends were cut back, 3 bases at V and 8 bases at J, with 11 bases in the middle. In nucleotides, the CDR3 is TGTGCCAGTAGTATTACCTCGCTCGATGAGCAGTTCTTC. As protein: CASSITSLDEQFF.

This clonotype was observed a single time. The chain uses TRBV5-6 and TRBJ2-7; 9 bases map to TRBD1. The junction had 14 bases not matched to a gene; V was cut back by 0 bases and J by 7 bases. The germline V gene encodes CDR1 SGHDT and CDR2 YYEEEE. The CDR3 extends over 17 amino acids. The CDR3 nucleotides read TGTGCCAGCAGCTTGGGCGATTCACAGGGGGCACGAGGAGAGCAGTACGTC. Amino acids: CASSLGDSQGARGEQYV.

The chain carries TRBV20-1 and TRBJ1-5; D perhaps matches TRBD1 (5 bases). The CDR3 covers 15 residues. Per germline, CDR1 DFQATT and CDR2 SNEGSKA (reference sequence). The V gene lost 3 bases and the J gene lost 1 base, with 13 bases spanning the gap. CDR3 sequence: CSASFSGLSNQPQHF. The CDR3 DNA follows: TGCAGTGCTAGTTTTTCGGGACTGAGCAATCAGCCCCAGCATTTT.

The chain has TRBV20-1 and TRBJ2-3; tentatively, D is TRBD2 (5 bases). The ends were cut back, 8 bases at V and 1 base at J, with 10 bases in the middle. The CDR3 consists of 12 residues. CDR1 and CDR2 from the germline V gene are DFQATT and SNEGSKA (reference sequence). CDR3 sequence (DNA): TGCAGTATAGCGTTTCGCACAGATACGCAGTATTTT. Translated: CSIAFRTDTQYF.

V is TRBV3-1 and J is TRBJ1-2; no clear D. The CDR3 sequence is 14 residues long. Germline loops: CDR1 LGHDT, CDR2 YNNKEL (reference sequence). Trimming removed 0 bases from V and 8 bases from J, with 13 bases in between. The CDR3 reads CASSQEGYLRGYTF. Written as DNA, the CDR3 is TGTGCCAGCAGCCAAGAGGGCTACTTGAGGGGCTACACCTTC. Together with reference TRBV3-1 and TRBJ1-2, the CDR3 gives the full variable domain: DTAVSQTPKYLVTQMGNDKSIKCEQNLGHDTMYWYKQDSKKFLKIMFSYNNKELIINETVPNRFSPKSPDKAHLNLHINSLELGDSAVYFCASSQEGYLRGYTFGSGTRLTVV.

The CDR3 reads CASSIGLPRGGETQYF. CDR3 DNA: TGCGCCAGCAGCATTGGACTGCCTAGGGGAGGAGAGACCCAGTACTTC. The rearrangement links TRBV5-1 to TRBJ2-5; D perhaps matches TRBD2 (6 bases). This CDR3 region has 16 residues. With 4 bases removed from V and 4 bases from J, the gap between germline ends came to 20 bases. Per germline, CDR1 SGHRS and CDR2 YFSETQ.

This clonotype is categorized as medium-sized. The chain links TRBV5-1 to TRBJ2-1, with 9 bases matching TRBD1. The CDR3 runs 16 residues. The germline V gene encodes CDR1 SGHRS and CDR2 YFSETQ. After removal of 1 base from V and 7 bases from J, the junction contained 9 bases not matched to a gene. CDR3 loop: CASSLLRQGGRNEQFF. Here the CDR3 DNA reads TGCGCCAGCAGCTTGTTAAGACAGGGGGGACGTAATGAGCAGTTCTTC.

This clonotype was counted at least ten times. This chain links TRBV5-1 with TRBJ2-3; the match to TRBD2 covers 10 bases. This CDR3 contains 15 residues. Per germline, CDR1 SGHRS and CDR2 YFSETQ. V gave up 5 bases and J gave up 0 bases; unmatched junction bases: 3. The DNA of the CDR3 is TGCGCCAGCAGGAGTAGCGGGAGGAGCACAGATACGCAGTATTTT. Protein: CASRSSGRSTDTQYF.

This clonotype appeared a few times. The J gene is TRBJ1-1, the V gene TRBV19, with 7 positions matching TRBD1. Trimming took 3 bases from V and 1 from J; bases not matched to a gene: 2. The germline V gene has CDR1 LNHDA and CDR2 SQIVND (reference sequence). The CDR3 contains 14 residues. The CDR3, as DNA: TGTGCCAGTAGTATTCAGGGGGGGAACACTGAAGCTTTCTTT. Its protein is CASSIQGGNTEAFF.